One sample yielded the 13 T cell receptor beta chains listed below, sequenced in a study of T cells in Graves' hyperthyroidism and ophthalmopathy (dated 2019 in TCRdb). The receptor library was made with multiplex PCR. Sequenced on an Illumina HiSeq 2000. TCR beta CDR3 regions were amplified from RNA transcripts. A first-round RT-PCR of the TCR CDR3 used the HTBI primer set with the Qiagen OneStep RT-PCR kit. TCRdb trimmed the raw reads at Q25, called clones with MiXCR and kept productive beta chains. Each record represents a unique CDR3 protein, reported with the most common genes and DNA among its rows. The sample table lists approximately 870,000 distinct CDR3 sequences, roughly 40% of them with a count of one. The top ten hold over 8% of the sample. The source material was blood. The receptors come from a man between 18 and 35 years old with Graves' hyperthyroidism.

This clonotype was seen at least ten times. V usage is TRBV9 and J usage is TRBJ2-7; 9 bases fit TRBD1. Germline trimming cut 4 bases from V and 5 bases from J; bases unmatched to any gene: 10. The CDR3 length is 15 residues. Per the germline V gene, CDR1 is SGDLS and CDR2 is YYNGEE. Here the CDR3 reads CASSSNPGQGNEQYF. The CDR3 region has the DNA TGTGCCAGCAGCTCCAACCCGGGACAGGGTAACGAGCAGTACTTC.

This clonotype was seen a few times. The CDR3 loop is CASSLQRTSQLDYEQYF. The CDR3 DNA reads as TGTGCCAGCAGCCTCCAAAGGACAAGCCAACTTGACTACGAGCAGTACTTC. This sequence joins TRBV7-3 and TRBJ2-7, with a possible D match to TRBD1 (5 bases). The germline V and J ends were trimmed by 5 bases and 3 bases, with 23 bases remaining between them. This CDR3 region has 17 residues. The germline gives CDR1 SGHTA, CDR2 FQGTGA.

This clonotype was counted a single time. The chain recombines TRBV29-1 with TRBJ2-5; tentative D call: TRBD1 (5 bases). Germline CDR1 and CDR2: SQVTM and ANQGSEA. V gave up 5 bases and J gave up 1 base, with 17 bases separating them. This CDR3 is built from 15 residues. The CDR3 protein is CSVLNSDSSQETQYF. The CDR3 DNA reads TGCAGCGTTCTTAATTCCGACAGTAGCCAAGAGACCCAGTACTTC.

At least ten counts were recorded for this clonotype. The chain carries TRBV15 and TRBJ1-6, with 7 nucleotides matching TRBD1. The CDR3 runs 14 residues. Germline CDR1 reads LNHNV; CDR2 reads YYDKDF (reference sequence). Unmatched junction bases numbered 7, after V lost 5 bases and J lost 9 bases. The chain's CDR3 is CATSGGGAGSPLHF. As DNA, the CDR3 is TGTGCCACCAGCGGAGGGGGCGCCGGTTCACCCCTCCACTTT. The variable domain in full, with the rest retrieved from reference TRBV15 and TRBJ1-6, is DAMVIQNPRYQVTQFGKPVTLSCSQTLNHNVMYWYQQKSSQAPKLLFHYYDKDFNNEADTPDNFQSRRPNTSFCFLDIRSPGLGDTAMYLCATSGGGAGSPLHFGNGTRLTVT.

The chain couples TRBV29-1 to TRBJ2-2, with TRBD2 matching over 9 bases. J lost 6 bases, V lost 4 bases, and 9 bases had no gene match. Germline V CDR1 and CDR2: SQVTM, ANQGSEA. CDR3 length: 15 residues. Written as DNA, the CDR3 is TGCAGCGTTGGAGTAGCGGGAGCTTGGGCCGGGGAGCTGTTTTTT. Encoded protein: CSVGVAGAWAGELFF.

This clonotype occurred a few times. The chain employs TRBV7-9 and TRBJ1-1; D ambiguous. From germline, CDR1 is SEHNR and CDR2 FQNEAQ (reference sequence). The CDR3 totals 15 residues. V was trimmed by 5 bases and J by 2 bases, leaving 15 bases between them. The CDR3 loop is CASSAGGRLNTEAFF. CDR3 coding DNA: TGTGCCAGCAGCGCAGGCGGCCGACTCAACACTGAAGCTTTCTTT. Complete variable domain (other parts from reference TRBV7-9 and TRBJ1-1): DTGVSQNPRHKITKRGQNVTFRCDPISEHNRLYWYRQTLGQGPEFLTYFQNEAQLEKSRLLSDRFSAERPKGSFSTLEIQRTEQGDSAMYLCASSAGGRLNTEAFFGQGTRLTVV.

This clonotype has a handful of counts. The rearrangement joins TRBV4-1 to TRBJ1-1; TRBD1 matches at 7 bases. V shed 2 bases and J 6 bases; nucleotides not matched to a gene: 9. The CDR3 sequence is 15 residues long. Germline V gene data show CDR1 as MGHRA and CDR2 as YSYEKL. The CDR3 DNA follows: TGCGCCAGCAGCCAAAGGGGACAGTTAGGCGCTGAAGCTTTCTTT. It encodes CASSQRGQLGAEAFF.

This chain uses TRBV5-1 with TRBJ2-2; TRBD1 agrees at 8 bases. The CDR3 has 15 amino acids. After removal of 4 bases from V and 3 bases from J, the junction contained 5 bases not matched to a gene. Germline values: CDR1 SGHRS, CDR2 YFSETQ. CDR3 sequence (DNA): TGCGCCAGCAGCCTGGGGACAGGACACACCGGGGAGCTGTTTTTT. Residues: CASSLGTGHTGELFF.

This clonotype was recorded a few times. The CDR3 DNA reads as TGTGCCAGCAGTTACTCGACGGGGATGACTGAAGCTTTCTTT. Its translation: CASSYSTGMTEAFF. The chain recombines TRBV6-5 with TRBJ1-1; D not certain. The germline V gene has CDR1 MNHEY and CDR2 SVGAGI. The CDR3 is made up of 14 amino acids. V lost 0 bases and J 5 bases, leaving 10 bases between the germline ends.

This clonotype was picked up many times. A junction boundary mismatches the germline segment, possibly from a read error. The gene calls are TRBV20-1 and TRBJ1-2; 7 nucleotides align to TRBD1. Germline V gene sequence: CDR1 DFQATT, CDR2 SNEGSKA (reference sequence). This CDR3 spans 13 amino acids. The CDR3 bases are TGCAGTGCCTACGACAGGGCCCGAAAGAAGTTCGCCTTC. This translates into CSAYDRARKKFAF.

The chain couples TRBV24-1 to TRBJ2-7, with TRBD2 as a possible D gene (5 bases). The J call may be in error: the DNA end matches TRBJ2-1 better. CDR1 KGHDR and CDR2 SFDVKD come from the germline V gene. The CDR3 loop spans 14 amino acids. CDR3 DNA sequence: TGTGCCACCAGTGATTCGCCCACCGGGGAGGAGCAGTTCTTC. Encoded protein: CATSDSPTGEEQFF.

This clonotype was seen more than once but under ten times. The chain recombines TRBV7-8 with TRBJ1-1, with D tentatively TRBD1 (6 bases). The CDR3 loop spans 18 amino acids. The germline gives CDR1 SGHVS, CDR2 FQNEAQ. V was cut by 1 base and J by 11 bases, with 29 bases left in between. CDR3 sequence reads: CASSLELVGELGALEAFF. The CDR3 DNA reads TGTGCCAGCAGCTTAGAGTTAGTAGGCGAGTTGGGGGCTCTCGAGGCTTTCTTT.

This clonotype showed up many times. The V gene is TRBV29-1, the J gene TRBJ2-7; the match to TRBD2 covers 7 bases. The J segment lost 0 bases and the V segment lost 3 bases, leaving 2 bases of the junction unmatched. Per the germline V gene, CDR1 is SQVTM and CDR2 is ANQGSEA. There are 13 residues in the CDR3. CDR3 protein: CSVERGNSYEQYF. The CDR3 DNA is TGCAGCGTTGAGCGGGGGAACTCCTACGAGCAGTACTTC.